This T cell receptor beta chain was profiled in a study of cytomegalovirus exposure and HLA in healthy donors. Study-level findings and limits: According to the study, around 180 TCR beta chains were cytomegalovirus-associated.

Donors came from a validation cohort of 95 to 150 subjects, distinct from the first 666-subject cohort. This clone was detected a few times. Its specificity is not known. The assay was immunoSEQ multiplex PCR, and TCRdb's table has in-frame clones only and misses some. The table includes around 60,000 clones, 96% detected once. Germline V gene sequence: CDR1 ENHRY, CDR2 SYGVKD. The CDR3 extends over 13 amino acids. J lost 6 bases, V lost 10 bases, and 11 bases had no gene match. The origin of this receptor is a woman between 18 and 30 years old in good health and CMV-seronegative. Material for sequencing was PBMCs. This chain uses TRBV10-3 with TRBJ1-2; 7 nucleotides line up with TRBD1. CDR3 region: CATRGSRGNGYTF. The CDR3 DNA follows: TGTGCCACCAGGGGGTCTAGGGGTAATGGCTACACCTTC.